Following are 28 T cell receptor beta chains from one sample sequenced in a study of Ad26.COV2.S vaccination and SARS-CoV-2 variants. Measured with immunoSEQ multiplex PCR; TCRdb has only the in-frame clones, and not every one. Found here are some 450,000 clones, around 91% of them singletons; the top ten hold roughly 3.9%. Sample treatment: approximately 18 received Ad26.COV2.S at low or high dose, single or two shots; several received placebo; per-sample allocation not given. After the first vaccine or placebo injection, samples were drawn on day 63. The sample was peripheral blood, taken in a trial of Ad26.COV2.S vaccine versus placebo. Every receptor here comes from a person aged 18 to 59 who received the Ad26.COV2.S COVID-19 vaccine or a placebo.

The genes are TRBV7-9 and TRBJ2-2, with 11 bases lining up with TRBD2. J was trimmed by 0 bases and V by 3 bases; bases with no gene match: 6. Germline loops: CDR1 SEHNR, CDR2 FQNEAQ (reference sequence). This CDR3 comprises 18 residues. The CDR3 reads CASSFPPGLAANTGELFF. The CDR3 DNA follows: TGTGCCAGCAGCTTCCCACCGGGACTAGCGGCGAACACCGGGGAGCTGTTTTTT.

The V gene is TRBV27, the J gene TRBJ2-7; a weak D match, TRBD2 (5 bases). The CDR3 spans 15 residues. Between the trimmed V and J ends, which lost 5 bases and 0 bases, there was a span of 14 bases. CDR1 is MNHEY and CDR2 is SMNVEV in the germline V gene (reference sequence). CDR3 region: CASSPTGGFSYEQYF. CDR3 in DNA: TGTGCCAGCAGTCCGACTGGCGGGTTCTCCTACGAGCAGTACTTC.

The rearrangement uses TRBV15 and TRBJ2-1; tentatively, D is TRBD2 (6 bases). V was pared by 5 bases and J by 3 bases, with 8 bases between. The CDR3 sequence is 13 residues long. Germline values: CDR1 LNHNV, CDR2 YYDKDF (reference sequence). CDR3 sequence (DNA): TGTGCCACCAGCGGGCGGGGCTACAATGAGCAGTTCTTC. This gives the protein CATSGRGYNEQFF.

The rearrangement joins TRBV7-2 to TRBJ2-1; 9 bases map to TRBD1. The germline V gene has CDR1 SGHTA and CDR2 FQGNSA. V shed 1 base, J shed 4 bases, and the junction held 8 bases outside the gene matches. The CDR3 spans 17 residues. The CDR3 sequence: CASSLDPGTGSYNEQFF. The CDR3 region has the DNA TGTGCCAGCAGCTTAGACCCTGGGACAGGGAGTTACAATGAGCAGTTCTTC.

This chain uses TRBV5-7 with TRBJ2-7; D gene unclear. TRBV5-7 is known as an ORF, though its function is uncertain. The CDR3 has 14 amino acids. The V end was cut by 0 bases, the J end by 4 bases, with 11 bases between. The CDR3 nucleotides read TGTGCCAGCAGCTTGGTCTCAGTCCCTTACGAGCAGTACTTC. The encoded protein is CASSLVSVPYEQYF.

The rearrangement uses TRBV15 and TRBJ2-5; D perhaps matches TRBD1 (6 bases). The V gene's germline CDR1 is LNHNV and CDR2 YYDKDF (reference sequence). V lost 5 bases and J 3 bases, leaving 10 bases between the germline ends. The CDR3 is made up of 13 amino acids. This chain's CDR3 is CATSYYREETQYF. The CDR3 DNA reads as TGTGCCACCAGCTATTACAGGGAAGAGACCCAGTACTTC.

The chain combines TRBV5-1 with TRBJ2-5; the D gene is possibly TRBD1 (6 bases). V lost 2 bases to trimming and J lost 4 bases, with 12 bases between them. CDR3 length: 14 amino acids. CDR1 and CDR2 from the germline V gene are SGHRS and YFSETQ. CDR3 in amino acids: CASSLGQRGETQYF. The CDR3 DNA reads TGCGCCAGCAGCTTAGGACAGAGGGGAGAGACCCAGTACTTC.

The genes are TRBV15 and TRBJ2-1; 10 bases agree with TRBD1. This CDR3 is built from 16 residues. The ends lost 2 bases at V and 5 bases at J; junction bases unmatched: 6. Germline V gene lookup returns CDR1 LNHNV and CDR2 YYDKDF (reference sequence). The CDR3 DNA sequence: TGTGCCACCAGCAGATCCGACAGGGGGCAGGACAATGAGCAGTTCTTC. It is translated as CATSRSDRGQDNEQFF.

This sequence joins TRBV12-3 or TRBV12-4 and TRBJ2-7; TRBD1 is a possible D gene (5 bases). With 3 bases removed from V and 6 bases from J, the gap between germline ends came to 12 bases. The CDR3 extends over 13 amino acids. The CDR3 region is CASSFAGYGEQYF. CDR3 in DNA: TGTGCCAGCAGTTTTGCAGGGTATGGCGAGCAGTACTTC.

The chain is built from TRBV7-3 and TRBJ2-1; perhaps TRBD2 as D (5 bases). The CDR3 covers 11 residues. Germline V gene lookup returns CDR1 SGHTA and CDR2 FQGTGA. V was shortened by 5 bases and J by 9 bases, with 8 bases between the two germline ends. The CDR3 bases are TGTGCCAGCAGCCAAAGCGGTGAGCAGTTCTTC. This gives the protein CASSQSGEQFF.

The chain has TRBV6-5 and TRBJ1-2; TRBD1 matches 10 bases. CDR1 and CDR2 from the germline V gene are MNHEY and SVGAGI. The CDR3 loop spans 14 amino acids. Trimming cost V 7 bases and J 4 bases; bases outside gene matches: 6. The CDR3 spells CASNTGQGGYGYTF. CDR3 in DNA: TGTGCCAGCAATACTGGACAGGGGGGCTATGGCTACACCTTC.

The CDR3 loop is CASSMGAVRREGLYNEQFF. CDR3 nucleotide sequence: TGTGCCAGTAGTATGGGGGCCGTTAGGCGGGAGGGCCTTTACAATGAGCAGTTCTTC. V usage is TRBV19 and J usage is TRBJ2-1; 9 bases line up with TRBD2. V lost 3 bases to trimming and J lost 4 bases; unmatched junction nucleotides: 16. The length of the CDR3 is 19 residues. Germline V gene sequence: CDR1 LNHDA, CDR2 SQIVND (reference sequence).

The chain combines TRBV7-9 with TRBJ2-1; tentatively, D is TRBD1 (6 bases). In germline, CDR1 is SEHNR, CDR2 FQNEAQ (reference sequence). This CDR3 is built from 15 residues. The V and J ends lost 5 bases and 0 bases respectively, with 11 bases between them. The chain's CDR3 is CASSRGQYSYNEQFF. CDR3 coding DNA: TGTGCCAGCAGCAGGGGACAATACTCCTACAATGAGCAGTTCTTC.

The chain employs TRBV19 and TRBJ2-2; the D call may be TRBD1 or TRBD2 (6 bases each). Per the germline V gene, CDR1 is LNHDA and CDR2 is SQIVND (reference sequence). The CDR3 covers 14 residues. V shed 5 bases and J shed 4 bases, with 11 bases lying between them. CDR3 in amino acids: CASSVRGGTGELFF. The CDR3 DNA sequence: TGTGCCAGTAGTGTCAGGGGAGGCACCGGGGAGCTGTTTTTT.

The chain combines TRBV6-2 or TRBV6-3 with TRBJ2-1; 10 bases align to TRBD1. With V trimmed by 5 bases and J by 7 bases, 8 bases remained unmatched. The CDR3 has 15 residues. Germline CDR1 is MNHEY and CDR2 is SVGEGT. For the CDR3, the DNA is TGTGCCAGCAGTCGTCGACAGGGGGCGAGAAATGAGCAGTTCTTC. Encoded protein: CASSRRQGARNEQFF.

The J gene is TRBJ2-3, the V gene TRBV28; tentatively, D is TRBD2 (5 bases). CDR1 and CDR2 (germline): MDHEN, SYDVKM. Trimming took off 6 bases at V and 0 bases at J, with 13 bases between the two ends. This CDR3 region has 15 residues. The CDR3 loop reads CASSPRELSTDTQYF. The CDR3 bases are TGTGCCAGCAGCCCTAGGGAGTTAAGCACAGATACGCAGTATTTT.

The CDR3 DNA follows: TGTGCCAGCAGTGAGCGTGGGGGAGCTTTCTTT. It translates to CASSERGGAFF. The chain joins TRBV6-1 to TRBJ1-1; D may be TRBD1 (5 bases). CDR3 size: 11 residues. Trimming removed 3 bases from V and 10 bases from J, with 9 bases in between. Germline-derived CDR1 and CDR2 are MNHNS and SASEGT.

This clone was counted a few times. This chain connects TRBV7-2 to TRBJ2-7; TRBD2 agrees at 7 bases. V dropped 4 bases and J dropped 4; count of bases not matched to a gene: 7. From germline, CDR1 is SGHTA and CDR2 FQGNSA. The CDR3 is made up of 14 amino acids. The CDR3 DNA reads TGTGCCAGCAGCTCGGAGGTGGGGGGGTACGAGCAGTACTTC. Protein: CASSSEVGGYEQYF.

The chain couples TRBV19 to TRBJ2-6; no clear D. This CDR3 is 14 amino acids long. Germline CDR1 reads LNHDA; CDR2 reads SQIVND (reference sequence). Trimming took 6 bases from V and 0 from J, leaving 6 bases between them. The CDR3 loop reads CASRSSSGANVLTF. The DNA for the CDR3 is TGTGCCAGTAGGTCGTCCTCTGGGGCCAACGTCCTGACTTTC.

The V and J genes are TRBV7-2 and TRBJ2-7; D is possibly TRBD1 (5 bases). CDR1 is SGHTA and CDR2 is FQGNSA in the germline V gene. This CDR3 comprises 14 residues. V lost 0 bases and J lost 5, with 11 bases in between. Written as DNA, the CDR3 is TGTGCCAGCAGCTTAGCGCAGGGATCGGACGAGCAGTACTTC. Its translation is CASSLAQGSDEQYF. The variable domain in full, with the rest retrieved from reference TRBV7-2 and TRBJ2-7, is GAGVSQSPSNKVTEKGKDVELRCDPISGHTALYWYRQSLGQGLEFLIYFQGNSAPDKSGLPSDRFSAERTGGSVSTLTIQRTQQEDSAVYLCASSLAQGSDEQYFGPGTRLTVT.

This chain connects TRBV6-5 to TRBJ2-7; tentatively, D is TRBD2 (5 bases). Trimming took off 6 bases at V and 4 bases at J, with 7 bases between the two ends. Germline values: CDR1 MNHEY, CDR2 SVGAGI. This CDR3 comprises 11 residues. CDR3 in amino acids: CASSGDYEQYF. CDR3 coding DNA: TGTGCCAGCAGCGGGGATTACGAGCAGTACTTC.

This chain connects TRBV7-3 to TRBJ2-3; 10 bases map to TRBD2. V shed 8 bases, J shed 4 bases, and the junction held 9 bases outside the gene matches. CDR1 and CDR2 from the germline V gene are SGHTA and FQGTGA. This CDR3 has 15 amino acids. DNA for the CDR3: TGTGCCAGCCAACTAGCGGGAAAACATTCAGATACGCAGTATTTT. This sequence encodes CASQLAGKHSDTQYF. The full variable domain, rest sourced from reference TRBV7-3 and TRBJ2-3, is GAGVSQTPSNKVTEKGKYVELRCDPISGHTALYWYRQSLGQGPEFLIYFQGTGAADDSGLPNDRFFAVRPEGSVSTLKIQRTERGDSAVYLCASQLAGKHSDTQYFGPGTRLTVL.

The V call is TRBV3-1 (or the pseudogene TRBV3-2), the J call TRBJ1-2, with D possibly TRBD1 on 5 matching bases. V was shortened by 6 bases and J by 4 bases, with 24 bases between the two germline ends. This CDR3 region has 17 residues. CDR1 and CDR2 (germline): LGHDT, YNNKEL (reference sequence). The CDR3 coding sequence is TGTGCCAGCAGGGGACCGAGGGCAGGGCCCTCCGGCTATGGCTACACCTTC. It codes for CASRGPRAGPSGYGYTF.

The rearrangement links TRBV5-1 to TRBJ2-7; D not certain. There are 11 residues in the CDR3. V was pared by 4 bases and J by 0 bases, with 2 bases between. CDR1 is SGHRS, CDR2 YFSETQ, per germline. In DNA, the CDR3 is TGCGCCAGCAGCAACTCCTACGAGCAGTACTTC. This sequence encodes CASSNSYEQYF.

V gene TRBV11-2 combines with J gene TRBJ1-6; 8 positions match TRBD1. The CDR3 covers 19 residues. The germline gives CDR1 SGHAT, CDR2 FQNNGV. J lost 7 bases, V lost 5 bases, and 19 bases had no gene match. CDR3 sequence reads: CASSRRRFGQGAFNSPLHF. In nucleotides, the CDR3 is TGTGCCAGCAGCCGTCGCCGGTTCGGACAGGGCGCGTTCAATTCACCCCTCCACTTT.

CDR3 bases: TGCGCCAGCAGCCAAGTCCTGGGACAGGGGCTGTACAATGAGCAGTTCTTC. This gives the protein CASSQVLGQGLYNEQFF. The gene calls are TRBV4-3 and TRBJ2-1, with 10 nucleotides matching TRBD1. J was trimmed by 4 bases and V by 1 base; bases with no gene match: 7. The CDR3 consists of 17 residues. CDR1 and CDR2 (germline): LGHNA, YSLEER.

The V gene is TRBV20-1, the J gene TRBJ2-1; 8 nucleotides line up with TRBD2. Germline loops: CDR1 DFQATT, CDR2 SNEGSKA (reference sequence). CDR3 length equals 15 residues. The V and J ends lost 3 bases and 5 bases, in that order; junction bases with no gene match: 9. The CDR3 sequence is CSASSLAGSNNEQFF. DNA of the CDR3: TGCAGTGCTAGTAGTTTAGCGGGATCCAACAATGAGCAGTTCTTC.

The V and J genes are TRBV3-1 (or the pseudogene TRBV3-2) and TRBJ2-3; D is perhaps TRBD1 or TRBD2 (5 bases each). The germline gives CDR1 LGHDT, CDR2 YNNKEL (reference sequence). The CDR3 loop spans 21 amino acids. Trimming took 6 bases from V and 1 from J, leaving 32 bases between them. In DNA, the CDR3 is TGTGCCAGCAGAAACTCGGAGGCAGTTCCATCAGGGTTTAGTCGCACAGATACGCAGTATTTT. Protein product: CASRNSEAVPSGFSRTDTQYF.